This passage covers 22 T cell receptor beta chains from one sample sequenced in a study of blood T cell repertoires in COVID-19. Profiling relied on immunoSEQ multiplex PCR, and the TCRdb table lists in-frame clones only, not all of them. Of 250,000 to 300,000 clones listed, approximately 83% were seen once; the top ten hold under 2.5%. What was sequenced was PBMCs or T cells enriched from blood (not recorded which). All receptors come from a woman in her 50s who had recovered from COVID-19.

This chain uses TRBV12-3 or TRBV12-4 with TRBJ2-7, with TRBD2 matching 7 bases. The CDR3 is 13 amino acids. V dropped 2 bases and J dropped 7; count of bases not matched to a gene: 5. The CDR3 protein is CASSLILAKEQYF. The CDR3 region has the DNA TGTGCCAGCAGTTTAATACTAGCGAAAGAGCAGTACTTC.

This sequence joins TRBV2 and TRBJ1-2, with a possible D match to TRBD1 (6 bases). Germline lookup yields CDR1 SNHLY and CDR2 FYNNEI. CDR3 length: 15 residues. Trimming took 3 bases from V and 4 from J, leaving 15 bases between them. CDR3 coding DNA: TGTGCCAGCAGTGATAGTCTGGACAGCGTCTATGGCTACACCTTC. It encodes CASSDSLDSVYGYTF.

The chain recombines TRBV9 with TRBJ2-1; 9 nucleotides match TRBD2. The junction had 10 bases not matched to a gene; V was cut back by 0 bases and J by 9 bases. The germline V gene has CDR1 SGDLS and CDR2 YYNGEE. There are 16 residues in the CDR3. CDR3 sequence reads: CASSVEPLSGSSEQFF. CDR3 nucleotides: TGTGCCAGCAGCGTAGAACCCCTTAGCGGGAGTTCTGAGCAGTTCTTC.

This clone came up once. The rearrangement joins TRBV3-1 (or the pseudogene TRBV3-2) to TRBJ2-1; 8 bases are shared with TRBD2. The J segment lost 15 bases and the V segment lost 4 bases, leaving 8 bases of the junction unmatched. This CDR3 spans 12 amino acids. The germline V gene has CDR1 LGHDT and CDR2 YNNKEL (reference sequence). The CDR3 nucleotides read TGTGCCAGCAGCCCCCAGACGGGAGGGCTGTTCTTC. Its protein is CASSPQTGGLFF.

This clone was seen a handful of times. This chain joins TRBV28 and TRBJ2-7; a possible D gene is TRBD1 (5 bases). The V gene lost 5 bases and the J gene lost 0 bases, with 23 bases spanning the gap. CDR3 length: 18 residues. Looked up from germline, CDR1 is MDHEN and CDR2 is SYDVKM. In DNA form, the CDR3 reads TGTGCCAGCAGTGATCAGGGTATTTTTTCAGGGCCCTCCTACGAGCAGTACTTC. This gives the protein CASSDQGIFSGPSYEQYF.

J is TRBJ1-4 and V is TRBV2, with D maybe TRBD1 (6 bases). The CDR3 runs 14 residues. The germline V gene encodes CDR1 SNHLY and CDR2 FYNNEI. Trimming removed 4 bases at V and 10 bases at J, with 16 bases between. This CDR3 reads CASSGQAVGGKLFF. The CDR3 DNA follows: TGTGCCAGCAGTGGACAGGCGGTTGGTGGAAAACTGTTTTTT. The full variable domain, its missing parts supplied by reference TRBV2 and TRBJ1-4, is EPEVTQTPSHQVTQMGQEVILRCVPISNHLYFYWYRQILGQKVEFLVSFYNNEISEKSEIFDDQFSVERPDGSNFTLKIRSTKLEDSAMYFCASSGQAVGGKLFFGSGTQLSVL.

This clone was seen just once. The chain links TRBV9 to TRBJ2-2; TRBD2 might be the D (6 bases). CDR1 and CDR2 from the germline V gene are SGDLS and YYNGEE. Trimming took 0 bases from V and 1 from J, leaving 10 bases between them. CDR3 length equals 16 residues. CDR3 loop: CASSVAPGRNTGELFF. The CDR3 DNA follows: TGTGCCAGCAGCGTAGCTCCCGGGAGGAACACCGGGGAGCTGTTTTTT.

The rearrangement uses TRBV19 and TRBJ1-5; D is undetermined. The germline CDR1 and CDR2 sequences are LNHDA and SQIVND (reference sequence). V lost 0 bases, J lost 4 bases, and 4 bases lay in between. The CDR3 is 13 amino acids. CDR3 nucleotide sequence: TGTGCCAGTAGTATAGATCCTAATCAGCCCCAGCATTTT. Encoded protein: CASSIDPNQPQHF.

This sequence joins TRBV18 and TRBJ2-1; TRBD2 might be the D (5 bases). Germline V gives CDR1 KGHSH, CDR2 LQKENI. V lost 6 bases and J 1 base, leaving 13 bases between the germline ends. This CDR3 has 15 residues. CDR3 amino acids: CASSFLARSYNEQFF. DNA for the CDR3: TGTGCCAGCTCCTTCTTAGCGAGGTCCTACAATGAGCAGTTCTTC.

CDR3 residues: CATSLTDRGAETQYF. The CDR3 DNA follows: TGTGCCACCAGCCTTACCGACAGGGGGGCAGAGACCCAGTACTTC. V is TRBV15 and J is TRBJ2-5, with 9 bases that match TRBD1. CDR1 is LNHNV, CDR2 YYDKDF, per germline (reference sequence). V was pared by 5 bases and J by 4 bases, with 8 bases of the junction left unmatched. CDR3 length: 15 amino acids. The full variable domain, in which reference TRBV15 and TRBJ2-5 provide the parts outside the CDR3, is DAMVIQNPRYQVTQFGKPVTLSCSQTLNHNVMYWYQQKSSQAPKLLFHYYDKDFNNEADTPDNFQSRRPNTSFCFLDIRSPGLGDTAMYLCATSLTDRGAETQYFGPGTRLLVL.

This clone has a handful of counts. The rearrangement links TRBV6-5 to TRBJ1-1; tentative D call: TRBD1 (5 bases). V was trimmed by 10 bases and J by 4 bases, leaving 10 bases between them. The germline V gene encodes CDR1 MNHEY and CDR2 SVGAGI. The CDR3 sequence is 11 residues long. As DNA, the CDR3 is TGTGCCACGGGGAGGGGCACTGAAGCTTTCTTT. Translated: CATGRGTEAFF.

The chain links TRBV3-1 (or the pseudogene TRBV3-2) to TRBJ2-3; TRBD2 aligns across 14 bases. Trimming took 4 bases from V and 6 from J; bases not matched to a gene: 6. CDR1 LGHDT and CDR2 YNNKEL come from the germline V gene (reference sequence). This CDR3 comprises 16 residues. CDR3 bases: TGTGCCAGCAGCCCAGGGACTAGCGGGAGTCTGGATACGCAGTATTTT. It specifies CASSPGTSGSLDTQYF.

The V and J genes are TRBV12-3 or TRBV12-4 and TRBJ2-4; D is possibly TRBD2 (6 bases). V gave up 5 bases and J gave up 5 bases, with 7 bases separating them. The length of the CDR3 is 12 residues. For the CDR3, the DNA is TGTGCCAGCAGTGGAGGGGAAAACATTCAGTACTTC. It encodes CASSGGENIQYF.

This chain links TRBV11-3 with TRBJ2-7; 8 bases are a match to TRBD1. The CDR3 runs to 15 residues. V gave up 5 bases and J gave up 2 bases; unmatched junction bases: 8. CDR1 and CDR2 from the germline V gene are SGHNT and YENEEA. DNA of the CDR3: TGTGCCAGCAGCCTCCGGGACAGGTTGACCTACGAGCAGTACTTC. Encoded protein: CASSLRDRLTYEQYF. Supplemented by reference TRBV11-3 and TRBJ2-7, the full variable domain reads EAGVVQSPRYKIIEKKQPVAFWCNPISGHNTLYWYLQNLGQGPELLIRYENEEAVDDSQLPKDRFSAERLKGVDSTLKIQPAELGDSAVYLCASSLRDRLTYEQYFGPGTRLTVT.

CDR3 sequence: CASSLIGTGAGNTIYF. CDR3 sequence (DNA): TGTGCCAGCAGCTTAATTGGGACAGGGGCTGGAAACACCATATATTTT. The V gene is TRBV7-9, the J gene TRBJ1-3, with 10 nucleotides matching TRBD1. Trimming took 2 bases from V and 2 from J; bases not matched to a gene: 3. The CDR3 consists of 16 residues. CDR1 is SEHNR, CDR2 FQNEAQ, per germline (reference sequence). The whole variable domain, filled in from reference TRBV7-9 and TRBJ1-3, reads DTGVSQNPRHKITKRGQNVTFRCDPISEHNRLYWYRQTLGQGPEFLTYFQNEAQLEKSRLLSDRFSAERPKGSFSTLEIQRTEQGDSAMYLCASSLIGTGAGNTIYFGEGSWLTVV.

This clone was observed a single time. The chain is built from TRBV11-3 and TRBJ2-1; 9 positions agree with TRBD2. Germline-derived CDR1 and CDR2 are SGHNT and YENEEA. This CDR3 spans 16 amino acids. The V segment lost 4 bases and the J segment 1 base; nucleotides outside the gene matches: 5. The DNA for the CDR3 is TGTGCCAGCAGCTCAAGAGCGGGAGGTTCCTACAATGAGCAGTTCTTC. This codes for CASSSRAGGSYNEQFF.

Here the CDR3 reads CASSLESRTSGRYYEQYF. The CDR3 DNA follows: TGTGCCAGCAGCTTAGAATCCCGGACTAGCGGGAGGTACTACGAGCAGTACTTC. This chain joins TRBV11-2 and TRBJ2-7, with 14 bases matching TRBD2. Germline CDR1 and CDR2: SGHAT and FQNNGV. This CDR3 comprises 18 residues. The trim removed 0 bases at V and 3 bases at J, leaving 7 bases unmatched.

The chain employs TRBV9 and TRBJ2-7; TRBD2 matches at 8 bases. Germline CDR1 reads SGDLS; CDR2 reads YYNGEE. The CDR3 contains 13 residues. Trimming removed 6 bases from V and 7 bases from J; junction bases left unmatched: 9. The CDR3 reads CASNPGGGQEQYF. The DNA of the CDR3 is TGTGCCAGCAACCCCGGGGGGGGGCAGGAGCAGTACTTC.

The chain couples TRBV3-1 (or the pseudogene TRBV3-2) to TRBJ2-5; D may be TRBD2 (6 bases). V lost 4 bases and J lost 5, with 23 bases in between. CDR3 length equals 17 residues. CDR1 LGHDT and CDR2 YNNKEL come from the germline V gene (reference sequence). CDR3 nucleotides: TGTGCCAGCAGCCCTCGGGGAGGTGAGGGTTCCTGGGAGACCCAGTACTTC. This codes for CASSPRGGEGSWETQYF.

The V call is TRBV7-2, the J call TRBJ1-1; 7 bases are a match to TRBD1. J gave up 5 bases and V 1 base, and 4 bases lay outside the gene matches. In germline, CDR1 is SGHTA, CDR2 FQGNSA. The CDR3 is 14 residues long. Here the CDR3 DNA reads TGTGCCAGCAGCTTAGTGAGGGGGCAAACTGAAGCTTTCTTT. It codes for CASSLVRGQTEAFF.

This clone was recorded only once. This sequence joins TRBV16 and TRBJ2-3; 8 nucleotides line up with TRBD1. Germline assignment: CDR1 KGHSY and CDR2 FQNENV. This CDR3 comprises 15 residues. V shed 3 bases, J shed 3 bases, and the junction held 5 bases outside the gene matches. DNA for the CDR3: TGTGCCAGCAGCCAGACCGACAGGGGAACAGATACGCAGTATTTT. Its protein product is CASSQTDRGTDTQYF.

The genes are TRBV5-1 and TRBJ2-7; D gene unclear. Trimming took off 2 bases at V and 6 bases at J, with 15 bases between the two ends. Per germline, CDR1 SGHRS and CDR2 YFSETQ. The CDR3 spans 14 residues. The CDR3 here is CASSFSRLSGEQYF. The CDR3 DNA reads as TGCGCCAGCAGCTTCTCGCGGTTATCGGGCGAGCAGTACTTC.